The rows below give T cell receptor beta chains drawn from one sample of a study of blood T cell repertoires in COVID-19. Profiled with immunoSEQ multiplex PCR; TCRdb holds only in-frame clones, not every one. The sample has approximately 78,000 clones, approximately 88% seen once. Sequenced sample: peripheral blood. The receptors originated from a man between 50 and 59 years old with acute or convalescent COVID-19. Both conserved end residues are trimmed from each CDR3. Each record gives: CDR3 protein, V gene, J gene.

ASSLPGGSSYNSPLH	TRBV28	TRBJ1-6
ASSDQQSSSYEQY	TRBV21-1	TRBJ2-7
ASSLALGQGATNYEQY	TRBV7-8	TRBJ2-7
AWRSGGLISPLH	TRBV30	TRBJ1-6
ASTWDRVQPQH	TRBV12-3/TRBV12-4	TRBJ1-5
AWSPAYSTANYGYT	TRBV30	TRBJ1-2
ASRRKDPDRRAQETQY	TRBV4-1	TRBJ2-5
ASSFRETQY	TRBV5-1	TRBJ2-5
ASRSSTDTQY	TRBV12-3/TRBV12-4	TRBJ2-3
ASRKTGGYEKLF	TRBV25-1	TRBJ1-4
ASSPEGVPQF	TRBV5-5	TRBJ2-1
ASSFQEGAGEQY	TRBV5-5	TRBJ2-7
ASQQGYTEAF	TRBV25-1	TRBJ1-1
ASSPRTGAPMNTEAF	TRBV7-3	TRBJ1-1
ASSYPGAQH	TRBV6-5	TRBJ1-5
ASSALAGGPETQY	TRBV9	TRBJ2-5
ASSLGGGSGNYEQY	TRBV28	TRBJ2-7
ASSQVGGAGDTQY	TRBV2	TRBJ2-3
ASSEARWAGHGYT	TRBV6-1	TRBJ1-2
ATQINYGYT	TRBV19	TRBJ1-2
ASSAGTSGGNEQF	TRBV10-2	TRBJ2-1
ASSPGTGMNTEAF	TRBV5-4	TRBJ1-1
ASSPSSGGGDTQY	TRBV18	TRBJ2-3
ARSISPGSNSGNTIY	TRBV7-5	TRBJ1-3